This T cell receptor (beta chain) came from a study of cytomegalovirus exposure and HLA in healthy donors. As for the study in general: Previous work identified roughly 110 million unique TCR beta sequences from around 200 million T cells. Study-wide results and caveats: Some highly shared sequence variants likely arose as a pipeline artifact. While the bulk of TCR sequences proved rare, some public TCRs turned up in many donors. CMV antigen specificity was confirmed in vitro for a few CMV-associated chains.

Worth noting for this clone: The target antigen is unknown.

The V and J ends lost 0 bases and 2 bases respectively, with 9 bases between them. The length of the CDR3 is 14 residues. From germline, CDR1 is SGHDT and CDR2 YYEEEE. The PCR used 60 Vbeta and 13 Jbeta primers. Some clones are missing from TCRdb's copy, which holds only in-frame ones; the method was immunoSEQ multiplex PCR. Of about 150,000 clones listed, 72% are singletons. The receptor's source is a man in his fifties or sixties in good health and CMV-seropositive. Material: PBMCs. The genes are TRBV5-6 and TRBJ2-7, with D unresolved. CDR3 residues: CASSLGLATYEQYF. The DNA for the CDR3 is TGTGCCAGCAGCTTGGGACTTGCGACCTACGAGCAGTACTTC.